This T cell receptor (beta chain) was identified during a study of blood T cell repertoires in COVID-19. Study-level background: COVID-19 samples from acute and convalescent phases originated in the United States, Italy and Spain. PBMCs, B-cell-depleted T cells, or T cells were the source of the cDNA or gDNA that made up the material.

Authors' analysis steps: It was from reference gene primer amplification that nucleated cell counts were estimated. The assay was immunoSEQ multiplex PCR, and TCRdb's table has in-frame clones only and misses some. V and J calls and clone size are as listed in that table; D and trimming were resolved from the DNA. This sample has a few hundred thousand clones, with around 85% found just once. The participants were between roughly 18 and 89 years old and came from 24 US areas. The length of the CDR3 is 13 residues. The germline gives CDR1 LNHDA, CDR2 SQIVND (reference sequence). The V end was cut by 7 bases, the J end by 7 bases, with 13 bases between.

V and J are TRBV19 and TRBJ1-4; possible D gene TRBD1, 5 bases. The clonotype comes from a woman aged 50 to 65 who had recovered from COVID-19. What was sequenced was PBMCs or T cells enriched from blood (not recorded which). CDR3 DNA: TGTGCCAGTACAGAAGGGGTTGGTGAAAAACTGTTTTTT. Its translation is CASTEGVGEKLFF. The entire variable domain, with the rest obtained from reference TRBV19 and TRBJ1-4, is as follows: DGGITQSPKYLFRKEGQNVTLSCEQNLNHDAMYWYRQDPGQGLRLIYYSQIVNDFQKGDIAEGYSVSREKKESFPLTVTSAQKNPTAFYLCASTEGVGEKLFFGSGTQLSVL.